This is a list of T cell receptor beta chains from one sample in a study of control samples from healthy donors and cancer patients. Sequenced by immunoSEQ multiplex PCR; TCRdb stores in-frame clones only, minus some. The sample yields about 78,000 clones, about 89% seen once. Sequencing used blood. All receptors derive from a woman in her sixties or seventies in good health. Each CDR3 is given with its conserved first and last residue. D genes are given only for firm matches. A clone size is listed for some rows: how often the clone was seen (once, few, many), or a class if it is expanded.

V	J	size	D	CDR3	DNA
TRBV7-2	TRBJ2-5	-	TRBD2	CASSQGTNLAETQYF	TGTGCCAGCAGCCAAGGGACTAATCTTGCAGAGACCCAGTACTTC
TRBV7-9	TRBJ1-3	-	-	CASITGNSGNTIYF	TGTGCCAGCATAACAGGGAACTCTGGAAACACCATATATTTT
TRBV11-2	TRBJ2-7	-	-	CASRQLHPGRGNSSYEQYF	TGTGCCAGCAGGCAACTCCACCCGGGACGGGGTAATAGCTCCTACGAGCAGTACTTC
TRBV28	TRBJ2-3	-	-	CASTPTGTHTDTQYF	TGTGCCAGCACACCCACCGGGACACACACAGATACGCAGTATTTT
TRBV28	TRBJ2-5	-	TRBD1	CASCNAGGGETQYF	TGTGCCAGCTGTAATGCAGGGGGCGGTGAGACCCAGTACTTC
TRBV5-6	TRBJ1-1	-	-	CASSLEGGWTEAFF	TGTGCCAGCAGCTTGGAAGGGGGGTGGACTGAAGCTTTCTTT
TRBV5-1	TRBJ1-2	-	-	CASSEPQGGYTF	TGCGCCAGCAGCGAGCCCCAGGGGGGCTACACCTTC
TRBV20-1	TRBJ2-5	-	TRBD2	CSASGGGQETQYF	TGCAGTGCTAGTGGGGGGGGGCAAGAGACCCAGTACTTC
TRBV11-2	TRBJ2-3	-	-	CASSFPLVVGGDTQYF	TGTGCCAGCAGCTTCCCACTAGTCGTGGGTGGGGATACGCAGTATTTT
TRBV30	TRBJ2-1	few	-	CAWSKWRDEQFF	TGTGCCTGGAGTAAGTGGCGGGATGAGCAGTTCTTC
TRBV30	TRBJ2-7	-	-	CAWSVQEGVKQYF	TGTGCCTGGAGTGTACAGGAGGGTGTAAAGCAGTACTTC
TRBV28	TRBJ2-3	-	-	CASRGTAGGQYF	TGTGCCAGCAGGGGGACTGCCGGAGGGCAGTATTTT
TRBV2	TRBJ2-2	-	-	CASRGLARTGELFF	TGTGCCAGCAGGGGGCTAGCTCGGACCGGGGAGCTGTTTTTT
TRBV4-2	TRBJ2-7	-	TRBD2	CASSQFSGDSYEQYF	TGTGCCAGCAGCCAATTTAGCGGGGACTCCTACGAGCAGTACTTC
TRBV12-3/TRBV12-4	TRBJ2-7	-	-	CASSLGQTYEQYF	TGTGCCAGCAGTTTAGGTCAAACCTACGAGCAGTACTTC
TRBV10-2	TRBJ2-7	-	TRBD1	CASSESGTGIGEQYF	TGCGCCAGCAGTGAGTCAGGGACAGGGATCGGCGAGCAGTACTTC
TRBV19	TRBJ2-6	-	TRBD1	CATSGGQGFSGANVLTF	TGTGCCACCTCCGGGGGACAGGGCTTCTCTGGGGCCAACGTCCTGACTTTC
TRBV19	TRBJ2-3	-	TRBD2	CASQFGGLATDTQYF	TGTGCCAGTCAATTCGGGGGACTAGCCACAGATACGCAGTATTTT
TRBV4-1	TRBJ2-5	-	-	CASSQEWRGSGETQYF	TGCGCCAGCAGCCAAGAATGGCGAGGGAGTGGAGAGACCCAGTACTTC
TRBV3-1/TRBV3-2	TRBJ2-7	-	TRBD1	CASSQGTGVGLEQYF	TGTGCCAGCAGCCAAGGGACAGGGGTAGGTCTGGAGCAGTACTTC
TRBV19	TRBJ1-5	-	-	CASRGPTRNQPQHF	TGTGCCAGTAGGGGCCCTACGCGCAATCAGCCCCAGCATTTT
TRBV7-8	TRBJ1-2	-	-	CASSPGPPSNYGYTF	TGTGCCAGCAGCCCCGGCCCTCCGTCGAACTATGGCTACACCTTC
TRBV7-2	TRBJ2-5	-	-	CASSPQGSSGETQYF	TGTGCCAGCAGCCCCCAGGGCTCTTCTGGGGAGACCCAGTACTTC
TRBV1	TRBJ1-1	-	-	CTSSQRQANTEAFF	TGCACCAGCAGCCAACGACAGGCCAACACTGAAGCTTTCTTT
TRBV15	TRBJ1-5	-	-	CATSEGQVSNQPQHF	TGTGCCACCAGCGAGGGACAAGTTAGCAATCAGCCCCAGCATTTT
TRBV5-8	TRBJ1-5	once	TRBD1	CASSLGTGGDHRPQHF	TGTGCCAGCAGCTTGGGGACAGGGGGAGACCATAGGCCCCAGCATTTT
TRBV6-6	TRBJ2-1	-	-	CASRNRVSNEQFF	TGTGCCAGCAGGAACAGGGTTTCCAATGAGCAGTTCTTC
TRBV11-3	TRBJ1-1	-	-	CASSWGGSEAFF	TGTGCCAGCAGTTGGGGGGGGAGTGAAGCTTTCTTT
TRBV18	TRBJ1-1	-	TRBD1	CATKSYGQGGNTEAFF	TGTGCCACCAAATCTTACGGACAGGGAGGGAACACTGAAGCTTTCTTT
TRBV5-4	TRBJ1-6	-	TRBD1	CASSLAGGALNSPLHF	TGTGCCAGCAGCTTGGCAGGGGGGGCACTTAATTCACCCCTCCACTTT
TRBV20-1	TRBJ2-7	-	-	CSASTPASYEQYF	TGCAGTGCTAGTACGCCGGCCTCCTACGAGCAGTACTTC
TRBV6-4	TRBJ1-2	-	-	CASSDVWLGRQGDGYTF	TGTGCCAGCAGTGACGTTTGGCTTGGGCGGCAGGGCGATGGCTACACCTTC
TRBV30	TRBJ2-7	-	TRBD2	CAGSSGGPEDTQYF	TGTGCCGGAAGTAGCGGGGGGCCCGAAGATACGCAGTACTTC
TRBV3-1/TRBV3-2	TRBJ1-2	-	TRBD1	CASSPFGTGNGYTF	TGTGCCAGCAGCCCGTTTGGGACAGGGAATGGCTACACCTTC
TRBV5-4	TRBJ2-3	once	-	CASSPGGRTDTQYF	TGTGCCAGCAGCCCTGGCGGCCGGACAGATACGCAGTATTTT
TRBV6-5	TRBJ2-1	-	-	CASTPIGGRNEQFF	TGTGCCAGCACTCCAATAGGAGGGAGGAATGAGCAGTTCTTC
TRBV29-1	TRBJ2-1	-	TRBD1	CSVELTGVRFWNEQFF	TGCAGCGTTGAACTCACAGGGGTGCGTTTCTGGAATGAGCAGTTCTTC
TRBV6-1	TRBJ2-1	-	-	CASSEVSGRFF	TGTGCCAGCAGTGAAGTTTCGGGTCGGTTCTTC
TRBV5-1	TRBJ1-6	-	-	CASSLGAGDNSPLHF	TGCGCCAGCAGCTTGGGGGCAGGGGATAATTCACCCCTCCACTTT
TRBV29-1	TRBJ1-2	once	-	CSVGMGAGNYGYTF	TGCAGCGTTGGAATGGGGGCAGGAAACTATGGCTACACCTTC
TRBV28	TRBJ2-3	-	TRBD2	CASSLRGLAGGEQVGQYF	TGTGCCAGCAGTTTGAGAGGGCTAGCGGGAGGAGAGCAGGTGGGGCAGTATTTT
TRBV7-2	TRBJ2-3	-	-	CASSPLSDTQYF	TGTGCCAGCAGCCCCCTGTCAGATACGCAGTATTTT
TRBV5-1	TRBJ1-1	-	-	CASSPRGLNTEAFF	TGCGCCAGCAGCCCCAGGGGTCTAAACACTGAAGCTTTCTTT
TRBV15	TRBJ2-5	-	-	CATSREGQGPETQYF	TGTGCCACCAGCAGAGAAGGTCAGGGACCGGAGACCCAGTACTTC
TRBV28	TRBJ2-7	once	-	CASSGVGPYEQYF	TGTGCCAGCAGTGGGGTAGGCCCCTACGAGCAGTACTTC
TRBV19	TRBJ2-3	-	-	CASTVRGGTDTQYF	TGTGCCAGTACTGTCCGGGGCGGTACAGATACGCAGTATTTT
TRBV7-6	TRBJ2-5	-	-	CASSLEVLGGEYQETQYF	TGTGCCAGCAGCTTAGAGGTCCTTGGAGGAGAGTACCAAGAGACCCAGTACTTC
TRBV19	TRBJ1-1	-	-	CASSGRQGRNTEAFF	TGTGCCAGTAGTGGGCGTCAGGGGAGAAACACTGAAGCTTTCTTT